This note documents a single TCR beta chain sequence. Its antigen is undetermined. This sample was taken from a study of cytomegalovirus exposure and HLA in healthy donors. General study points: As a later analysis showed, a missense DCLRE1C variant was linked to trimming of TCR beta V- and J-genes.

The study ran its PCR with 60 Vbeta and 13 Jbeta primers. Method: immunoSEQ multiplex PCR; TCRdb's copy keeps in-frame clones and lacks some. The sample shows tens of thousands of clones, roughly 80% of them seen only once. The receptor was isolated from a man between 40 and 49 years old in good health and CMV-seronegative. The sample taken for sequencing was PBMCs.

CDR3 protein: CASSRGTPTETQYF. The CDR3 DNA follows: TGTGCCAGCAGTCGAGGGACTCCAACAGAGACCCAGTACTTC. The chain joins TRBV28 to TRBJ2-5; TRBD2 might be the D (6 bases). The CDR3 is 14 amino acids. The ends were cut back, 5 bases at V and 4 bases at J, with 14 bases in the middle. Germline V CDR1 and CDR2: MDHEN, SYDVKM.